The T cell receptor (beta chain) under discussion was sequenced for a study of blood T cell repertoires in COVID-19. Per the original data handling: Reference gene primers were amplified, and this amplification served to estimate nucleated cell counts. TCRdb's copy holds only in-frame clones and misses some; the assay was immunoSEQ multiplex PCR. V and J calls plus clone size are reproduced from that table; the DNA served to infer D and trimming. Of 300,000 to 500,000 clones listed, around 89% are singletons. The CDR3 spans 15 residues. Germline CDR1 and CDR2: SGHNT and YYREEE (reference sequence). V lost 4 bases to trimming and J lost 2 bases; unmatched junction nucleotides: 6.

This sequence joins TRBV5-4 and TRBJ2-7; 10 nucleotides match TRBD1. The clonotype originates from a woman aged 30 to 39 with acute COVID-19. Sequencing was carried out using PBMCs or T cells enriched from blood (not recorded which). The CDR3 sequence: CASSRGGTGAYEQYF. The CDR3 DNA sequence: TGTGCCAGCAGCCGTGGGGGGACAGGGGCCTACGAGCAGTACTTC.